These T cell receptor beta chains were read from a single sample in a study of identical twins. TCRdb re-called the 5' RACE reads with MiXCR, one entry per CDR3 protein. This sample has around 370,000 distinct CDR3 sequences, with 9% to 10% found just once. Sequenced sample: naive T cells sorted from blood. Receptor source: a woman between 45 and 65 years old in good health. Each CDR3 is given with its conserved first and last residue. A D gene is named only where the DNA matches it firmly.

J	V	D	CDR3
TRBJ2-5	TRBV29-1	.	CSVDAGGETQYF
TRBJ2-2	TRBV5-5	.	CASSLAVANTGELFF
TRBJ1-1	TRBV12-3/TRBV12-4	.	CASEEGVPNTEAFF
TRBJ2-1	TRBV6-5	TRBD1	CASSPQGSSYNEQFF
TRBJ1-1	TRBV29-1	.	CSVLEFSEAFF
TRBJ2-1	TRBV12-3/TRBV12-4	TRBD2	CASRVTSGHNEQFF
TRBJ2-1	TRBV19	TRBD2	CASRGLAGDNEQFF
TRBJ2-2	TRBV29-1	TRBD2	CSVWGLAENTGELFF
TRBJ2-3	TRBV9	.	CASSAEPNEYTQYF
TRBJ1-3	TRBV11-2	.	CASTLDTVGNTIYF
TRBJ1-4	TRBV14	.	CASSQERGTDEKLFF
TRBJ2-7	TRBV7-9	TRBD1	CASSLQGSTEQYF
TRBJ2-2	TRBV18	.	CASSPPEGNTGELFF
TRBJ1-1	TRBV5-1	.	CASSEDKPEAFF
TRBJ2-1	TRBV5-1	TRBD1	CASSRNRGPYNEQFF
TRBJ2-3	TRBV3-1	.	CASSQIRGVAVQYF
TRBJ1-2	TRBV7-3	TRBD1	CASSLGPRGTGGAGYTF
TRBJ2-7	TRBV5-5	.	CASSFRLAASSWGSYEQYF
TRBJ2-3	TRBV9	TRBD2	CASSHGTSELTDTQYF
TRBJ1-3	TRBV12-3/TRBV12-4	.	CASSETRVSRSGNTIYF
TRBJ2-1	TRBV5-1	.	CASSVDQGNQFF
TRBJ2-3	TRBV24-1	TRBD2	CATSLLAGDTQYF
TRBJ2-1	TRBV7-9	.	CASSLRDFRKDSTYNEQFF
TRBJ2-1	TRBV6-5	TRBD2	CASSSLAGVTYNEQFF
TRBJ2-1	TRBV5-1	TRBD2	CASSLARAGGSSYNEQFF
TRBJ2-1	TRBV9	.	CASSVVGGEYEQFF
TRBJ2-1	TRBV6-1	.	CASSESSYNEQFF
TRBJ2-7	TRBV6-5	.	CASRSTYEQYF
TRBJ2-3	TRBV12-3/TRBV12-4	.	CASSPVNLNTQYF
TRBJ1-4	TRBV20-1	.	CSAPDSSTYEKLFF
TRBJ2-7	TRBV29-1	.	CSFSRDSTYEQYF
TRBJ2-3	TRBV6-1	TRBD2	CASRKLAGGPGDTQYF
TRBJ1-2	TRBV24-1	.	CATRGVGGYGYTF
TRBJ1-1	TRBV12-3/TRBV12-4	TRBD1	CASSPGQGGTEAFF
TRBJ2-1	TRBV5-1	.	CASSIQVLNEQFF
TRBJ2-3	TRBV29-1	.	CSAKASTGREYF